The 22 T cell receptor beta chains below were found in one sample sequenced in a study of cytomegalovirus exposure and HLA in healthy donors. The PCR had 60 Vbeta and 13 Jbeta primers. Here immunoSEQ multiplex PCR was the method, and the copy in TCRdb shows in-frame clones only, minus some. The sample data list approximately 93,000 clones. What was sequenced was PBMCs. The receptors shown here come from a woman aged 25 to 39 in good health and CMV-seronegative.

The chain combines TRBV27 with TRBJ2-5; possible D gene TRBD1, 6 bases. Trimming left V 2 bases short and J 4 bases short, with 17 bases between. CDR1 is MNHEY, CDR2 SMNVEV, per germline (reference sequence). This CDR3 has 16 residues. In DNA, the CDR3 is TGTGCCAGCAGTTTAATGGCAGGGGCTAGGGCAGAGACCCAGTACTTC. It is translated as CASSLMAGARAETQYF.

The chain couples TRBV9 to TRBJ1-2; D remains ambiguous. Germline CDR1 is SGDLS and CDR2 is YYNGEE. V was shortened by 3 bases and J by 5 bases, with 8 bases between the two germline ends. The CDR3 has 12 residues. The CDR3 coding sequence is TGTGCCAGCAGCGCCACAGATTATGGCTACACCTTC. This translates into CASSATDYGYTF.

The chain joins TRBV19 to TRBJ1-1, with 7 bases lining up with TRBD1. V was pared by 4 bases and J by 3 bases, with 11 bases of the junction left unmatched. There are 16 residues in the CDR3. Looked up from germline, CDR1 is LNHDA and CDR2 is SQIVND (reference sequence). CDR3: CASSTKTGGGDTEAFF. Written as DNA, the CDR3 is TGTGCCAGTAGTACCAAAACGGGAGGGGGCGACACTGAAGCTTTCTTT.

The V gene is TRBV28, the J gene TRBJ2-7; the D gene is possibly TRBD2 (6 bases). V was pared by 6 bases and J by 4 bases, with 16 bases between. The CDR3 totals 14 residues. Germline V gives CDR1 MDHEN, CDR2 SYDVKM. The CDR3 here is CASRGGLGLYEQYF. For the CDR3, the DNA is TGTGCCAGCAGGGGGGGTCTCGGATTGTACGAGCAGTACTTC.

This chain joins TRBV11-2 and TRBJ2-5; tentatively, D is TRBD1 (6 bases). Per the germline V gene, CDR1 is SGHAT and CDR2 is FQNNGV. This CDR3 spans 13 amino acids. V lost 4 bases and J lost 5, with 11 bases in between. CDR3 sequence reads: CASSSNREETQYF. The DNA of the CDR3 is TGTGCCAGCAGCTCGAACAGGGAGGAGACCCAGTACTTC.

Here the CDR3 DNA reads TGTGCCTGGAGTGTTCGGGGGTTGAGCTCCTACAATGAGCAGTTCTTC. It translates to CAWSVRGLSSYNEQFF. The rearrangement uses TRBV30 and TRBJ2-1; the D gene is possibly TRBD2 (6 bases). The CDR3 totals 16 residues. Germline CDR1 and CDR2: GTSNPN and SVGIG (reference sequence). V lost 0 bases, J lost 0 bases, and 12 bases lay in between.

V gene TRBV5-1 combines with J gene TRBJ1-1; TRBD1 aligns across 8 bases. The CDR3 is 16 amino acids. Trimming at V came to 5 bases and at J to 4 bases, leaving 13 bases not matched to a gene. CDR1 and CDR2 (germline): SGHRS, YFSETQ. The CDR3 DNA follows: TGCGCCAGCAGTTTGCGACAGGGGACGGAGGTCACTGAAGCTTTCTTT. It translates to CASSLRQGTEVTEAFF.

In the case of this clone: The junction does not match germline at one end; this may be a read error. Here the CDR3 reads CASSLDTISLF. CDR3 nucleotide sequence: TGCGCCAGCAGCCTGGACACAATCTCTCTCTTT. The rearrangement uses TRBV5-1 and TRBJ1-6; TRBD1 is a possible D gene (5 bases). Germline V gene sequence: CDR1 SGHRS, CDR2 YFSETQ. This CDR3 is 11 amino acids long.

V is TRBV28 and J is TRBJ1-1; weak D call: TRBD1 (5 bases). There are 11 residues in the CDR3. Between the trimmed V and J ends, which lost 6 bases and 6 bases, there was a span of 8 bases. Germline V gene lookup returns CDR1 MDHEN and CDR2 SYDVKM. CDR3 in amino acids: CASRSGPEAFF. The CDR3 DNA reads TGTGCCAGCAGATCAGGGCCTGAAGCTTTCTTT. Drawing the rest from reference TRBV28 and TRBJ1-1, the complete variable domain is DVKVTQSSRYLVKRTGEKVFLECVQDMDHENMFWYRQDPGLGLRLIYFSYDVKMKEKGDIPEGYSVSREKKERFSLILESASTNQTSMYLCASRSGPEAFFGQGTRLTVV.

V and J are TRBV5-8 and TRBJ1-6, with 7 bases identical to TRBD1. This CDR3 comprises 16 residues. Unmatched junction bases numbered 11, after V lost 4 bases and J lost 7 bases. Looked up from germline, CDR1 is SGHTS and CDR2 is YDEGEE. CDR3 protein: CASSPLTGTENSPLHF. CDR3 nucleotides: TGTGCCAGCAGCCCCCTAACCGGGACAGAAAATTCACCCCTCCACTTT. Complete variable domain (other parts from reference TRBV5-8 and TRBJ1-6): EAGVTQSPTHLIKTRGQQATLRCSPISGHTSVYWYQQALGLGLQFLLWYDEGEERNRGNFPPRFSGRQFPNYSSELNVNALELEDSALYLCASSPLTGTENSPLHFGNGTRLTVT.

The J gene is TRBJ2-7, the V gene TRBV7-9; weak D call: TRBD1 (6 bases). The germline V gene has CDR1 SEHNR and CDR2 FQNEAQ (reference sequence). V dropped 4 bases and J dropped 3 bases, with 19 bases sitting between them. CDR3 length: 16 residues. This CDR3 is CASSSSHRAEHYEQYF. The DNA for the CDR3 is TGTGCCAGCAGCTCGTCGCACAGGGCCGAACACTACGAGCAGTACTTC.

V is TRBV18 and J is TRBJ2-1, with 11 bases matching TRBD2. Germline CDR1 is KGHSH and CDR2 is LQKENI. The CDR3 is made up of 15 amino acids. J gave up 2 bases and V 5 bases, and 2 bases lay outside the gene matches. CDR3 loop: CASSYSGGAYNEQFF. The CDR3 bases are TGTGCCAGCTCATATAGCGGGGGGGCCTACAATGAGCAGTTCTTC.

The chain has TRBV5-1 and TRBJ2-1; 8 bases line up with TRBD2. V was clipped by 0 bases and J by 8 bases; unmatched bases: 7. Germline CDR1 SGHRS, CDR2 YFSETQ. The CDR3 has 15 residues. The CDR3 region has the DNA TGCGCCAGCAGCTTGGGGTCTAGCGGGTACGATGAGCAGTTCTTC. Translating gives CASSLGSSGYDEQFF.

The V gene is TRBV4-1, the J gene TRBJ2-7; D may be TRBD1 (5 bases). Germline V gives CDR1 MGHRA, CDR2 YSYEKL. Trimming removed 1 base at V and 2 bases at J, with 12 bases between. The CDR3 runs to 15 residues. The CDR3 region is CASSQVQGLTYEQYF. The CDR3 DNA reads as TGCGCCAGCAGCCAAGTCCAGGGCCTAACCTACGAGCAGTACTTC.

The rearrangement joins TRBV4-2 to TRBJ1-2; D unclear. V gave up 0 bases and J gave up 5 bases, with 10 bases separating them. The CDR3 contains 14 residues. Germline lookup yields CDR1 LGHNA and CDR2 YNFKEQ. In DNA form, the CDR3 reads TGTGCCAGCAGCCAAGATGCGGCAGAATATGGCTACACCTTC. Translated, it gives CASSQDAAEYGYTF.

V gene TRBV29-1 combines with J gene TRBJ2-3; D uncertain. Trimming left V 7 bases short and J 2 bases short, with 16 bases between. The CDR3 extends over 14 amino acids. The germline V gene has CDR1 SQVTM and CDR2 ANQGSEA. The CDR3 DNA reads as TGCAGCGCCCAGACTCGACGTGACACAGATACGCAGTATTTT. It translates to CSAQTRRDTDTQYF.

V gene TRBV6-5 combines with J gene TRBJ1-4; D is unresolved. The CDR3 has 15 residues. Trimming took off 0 bases at V and 3 bases at J, with 8 bases between the two ends. Germline CDR1 is MNHEY and CDR2 is SVGAGI. The CDR3 nucleotides are TGTGCCAGCAGTTACTCGGCGGGCTCTAATGAAAAACTGTTTTTT. It is translated as CASSYSAGSNEKLFF.

This CDR3 reads CAAEDRSSYEQYF. The CDR3 nucleotides are TGTGCCGCCGAGGACAGGTCTTCCTACGAGCAGTACTTC. J is TRBJ2-7 and V is TRBV10-3; 7 bases map to TRBD1. V dropped 11 bases and J dropped 1; count of bases not matched to a gene: 8. This CDR3 is built from 13 residues. Germline assignment: CDR1 ENHRY and CDR2 SYGVKD.

The J gene is TRBJ1-2, the V gene TRBV6-1; D might be TRBD1 (6 bases). From germline, CDR1 is MNHNS and CDR2 SASEGT. The germline V and J ends were trimmed by 2 bases and 7 bases, with 11 bases remaining between them. This CDR3 is 13 amino acids long. CDR3 amino acids: CASSESGDGGYTF. The DNA of the CDR3 is TGTGCCAGCAGTGAATCAGGGGATGGTGGCTACACCTTC.

The chain recombines TRBV6-5 with TRBJ2-1; 9 bases are shared with TRBD1. The length of the CDR3 is 14 residues. Germline CDR1 is MNHEY and CDR2 is SVGAGI. V shed 5 bases, J shed 9 bases, and the junction held 8 bases outside the gene matches. CDR3 protein: CASSTGGANGEQFF. CDR3 DNA: TGTGCCAGCAGTACAGGGGGCGCTAATGGTGAGCAGTTCTTC.

The chain employs TRBV6-6 and TRBJ2-2; 7 bases fit TRBD2. This CDR3 has 15 amino acids. CDR1 is MNHNY and CDR2 is SVGAGI in the germline V gene (reference sequence). The V gene end was trimmed by 6 bases and the J gene end by 1 base; junction bases not matched to a gene: 5. This chain's CDR3 is CASRRDYRNTGELFF. The DNA for the CDR3 is TGTGCCAGCAGGAGGGACTACCGGAACACCGGGGAGCTGTTTTTT.

V usage is TRBV19 and J usage is TRBJ2-5; 9 nucleotides line up with TRBD1. V lost 6 bases to trimming and J lost 6 bases; unmatched junction nucleotides: 14. Germline CDR1 reads LNHDA; CDR2 reads SQIVND (reference sequence). There are 16 residues in the CDR3. The chain's CDR3 is CASSAKPGQGRQTQYF. DNA of the CDR3: TGTGCCAGTAGCGCCAAGCCGGGACAGGGTAGGCAGACCCAGTACTTC.